Included here is one TCR beta chain sequence, with context. Its recognized antigen is unknown. The record has no base qualities; no much larger clone is one base away. TCRbeta CDR3 regions were amplified from genomic DNA using the immunoSEQ Assay, a bias-controlled multiplex PCR. In the paper's pipeline: Nucleated cell counts per sample were estimated from amplification of reference gene primers within the assay. To quantify the absolute abundance of each unique TCRbeta CDR3 rearrangement, sequence reads were collapsed and filtered. For each sample, productive Simpson clonality was calculated as the square root of Simpson's diversity index across productive rearrangements. Held by TCRdb, this immuneACCESS table contains in-frame sequences only and omits some clones. Under half of the omission traces to an unresolved V gene where checked; the cause of the rest is unknown. That table furnishes V, J and clone size, whereas the DNA furnished D and trimming. The sample yields 90,000 or so clones; 85% were counted once. Around 4.1% of the sample is taken by the ten largest.

The data stem from a study of blood T cell repertoires in COVID-19 (dated by TCRdb to about 2020). For the wider study: Samples covering the acute and convalescent phases of COVID-19 were provided by collaborators in the United States, Italy and Spain. Subjects who had been exposed to COVID-19, were actively infected with it, or had recovered from it provided the deeply sampled blood TCRbeta repertoires that made up the dataset. The sample metadata nearly always contained a de-identified subject ID, COVID-19 status, age in years and sex. Where available, HLA class I and class II types were obtained from metadata supplied by the sample provider rather than from assay-based typing. The repertoires were released in a freely available public database meant as a resource for research on the immune response to SARS-CoV-2. The prospective study material was composed of cDNA or gDNA derived from T cells, B-cell-depleted T cells, or PBMCs. The samples were drawn from two sources: the first 160 participants of the ongoing ImmuneRACE study, and 1,000 to 1,500 subjects contributed by 6 global collaborators.

The collaborating institutions used their own protocols to collect whole blood in K2EDTA tubes. For TCRbeta analysis, collaborator samples were shipped as frozen whole blood, as isolated PBMCs, or as DNA extracted from either sample type. Beyond this particular receptor, the publication reports: The quantity of clinical and demographic metadata differed by source and by participant and was supplied without curation.

The receptor comes from a man in his sixties with acute or convalescent COVID-19. The sequencing sample was made of peripheral blood.

The CDR3 region reads CASSLWHTYNEQFF. The DNA sequence reads TGTGCCAGCAGCTTGTGGCACACCTACAATGAGCAGTTCTTC. Recombination joined TRBV5-5 with TRBJ2-1; no D gene call is confident. CDR1 and CDR2, per the germline V gene (reference sequence), are SGHKS and YYEKEE. V was cut back by 1 base and J by 2 bases, leaving a gap of 7 bases between them. The CDR3 runs 14 residues from the cysteine to the phenylalanine. Solely the CDR3 DNA is kept, with 42 bases framed from the first base.